Listed below are T cell receptor beta chains from one sample, sequenced in a study of CD8 T cells in ankylosing spondylitis. Via MiXCR, TCRdb re-called the 5' RACE reads, giving one row per CDR3 protein. The sample yields about 360,000 distinct CDR3 sequences, around 20% seen once. The sample taken for sequencing was blood, either unsorted or a sorted T cell fraction (not recorded which). The receptors stem from a male donor with ankylosing spondylitis or in good health (not recorded which). The CDR3 runs from the conserved cysteine through the conserved F or W. A D gene is named only where the DNA matches it firmly. The size of a clone is reported for some rows only, either as once, few or many, or as a class for expanded clones.

D,V,size,J,DNA,CDR3
TRBD2,TRBV12-3/TRBV12-4,NA,TRBJ2-1,TGTGCCAGCAGTTTAGAGGTCCTAGCGGGGGGGCCCTACAATGAGCAGTTCTTC,CASSLEVLAGGPYNEQFF
TRBD1,TRBV12-3/TRBV12-4,NA,TRBJ2-1,TGTGCCAGCAGTGAACCGGGACAGGTGAAAAGGGAGTTCTTC,CASSEPGQVKREFF
NA,TRBV12-3/TRBV12-4,NA,TRBJ2-2,TGTGCCAGCAGTTGGAGCACAGGGGGGGACACCGGGGAGCTGTTTTTT,CASSWSTGGDTGELFF
NA,TRBV12-3/TRBV12-4,few,TRBJ2-5,TGTGCCAGCAGCCCTAATCTCGGGGCCCAAGAGACCCAGTACTTC,CASSPNLGAQETQYF
TRBD1,TRBV12-3/TRBV12-4,NA,TRBJ1-5,TGTGCCAGCAGTTTCAAGGGGGCTAGCAATCAGCCCCAGCATTTT,CASSFKGASNQPQHF
NA,TRBV2,few,TRBJ2-5,TGTGCCAGCAGTGGGGGGACGGGTCCCCTGGAGACCCAGTACTTC,CASSGGTGPLETQYF
NA,TRBV6-5,few,TRBJ2-5,TGTGCCAGCAGTTACTCTAAGGGCCCCGCGCCAGAGACCCAGTACTTC,CASSYSKGPAPETQYF
TRBD1,TRBV23-1,NA,TRBJ2-3,TGCGCCAGCAGTCAACGGGGACAGGGAGGTTCGGGAGTGGATACGCAGTATTTT,CASSQRGQGGSGVDTQYF
TRBD1,TRBV11-2,few,TRBJ2-3,TGTGCCAGCAGCCAGGGGGAACCGAGGGCGGATACGCAGTATTTT,CASSQGEPRADTQYF
NA,TRBV28,few,TRBJ2-5,TGTGCCAGCAGTGGGTACAAGGACCCTCAAGAGACCCAGTACTTC,CASSGYKDPQETQYF
NA,TRBV3-1,few,TRBJ2-3,TGTGCCAGCAGTACTTTCCCCGGGACACCGAGCACAGATACGCAGTATTTT,CASSTFPGTPSTDTQYF
NA,TRBV12-3/TRBV12-4,NA,TRBJ1-2,TGTGCCAGCAGCATCCGGACAGTCTATGGCTACACCTTC,CASSIRTVYGYTF
TRBD2,TRBV7-6,few,TRBJ2-3,TGTGCCAGCAGCTTAGCTTACAGCGGGGGGTCGGCAGATACGCAGTATTTT,CASSLAYSGGSADTQYF